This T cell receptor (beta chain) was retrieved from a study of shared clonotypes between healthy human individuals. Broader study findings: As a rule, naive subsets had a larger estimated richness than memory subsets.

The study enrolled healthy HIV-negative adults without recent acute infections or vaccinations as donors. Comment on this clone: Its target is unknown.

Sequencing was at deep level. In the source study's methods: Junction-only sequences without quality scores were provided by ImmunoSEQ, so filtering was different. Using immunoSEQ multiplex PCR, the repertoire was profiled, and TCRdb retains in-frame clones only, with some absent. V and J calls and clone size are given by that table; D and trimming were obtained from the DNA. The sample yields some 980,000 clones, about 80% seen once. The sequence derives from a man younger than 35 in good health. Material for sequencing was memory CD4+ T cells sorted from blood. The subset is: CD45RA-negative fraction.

The CDR3 region is CSVEAGGFYEQYF. For the CDR3, the DNA is TGCAGCGTTGAAGCAGGGGGCTTCTACGAGCAGTACTTC. V gene TRBV29-1 combines with J gene TRBJ2-7; 8 nucleotides align to TRBD1. Germline values: CDR1 SQVTM, CDR2 ANQGSEA. V lost 1 base, J lost 3 bases, and 2 bases stayed unmatched. The length of the CDR3 is 13 residues.